Shown below are 26 T cell receptor beta chains from a single sample sequenced in a study of cytomegalovirus exposure and HLA in healthy donors. The PCR had 60 Vbeta and 13 Jbeta primers. Some clones are missing from TCRdb's copy, which holds only in-frame ones; the method was immunoSEQ multiplex PCR. The table includes about 190,000 clones, over 70% detected once. The sample was PBMCs. The origin of the receptors is a man in his fifties or sixties in good health and CMV-seronegative.

This clone has only a few counts. This sequence joins TRBV11-2 and TRBJ2-5, with D perhaps TRBD2 (7 bases). This CDR3 is 14 amino acids long. Trimming removed 1 base at V and 8 bases at J, with 14 bases between. Germline CDR1 SGHAT, CDR2 FQNNGV. CDR3 in amino acids: CASSLVAGAFTQYF. The CDR3 DNA sequence: TGTGCCAGCAGCTTAGTTGCGGGGGCCTTTACCCAGTACTTC.

V and J are TRBV7-9 and TRBJ1-2, with TRBD1 as a possible D gene (6 bases). The CDR3 sequence is 13 residues long. Germline V gene data show CDR1 as SEHNR and CDR2 as FQNEAQ (reference sequence). V lost 6 bases and J lost 4, with 12 bases in between. The CDR3 here is CASSRQETYGYTF. CDR3 nucleotide sequence: TGTGCCAGCAGTCGACAGGAAACCTATGGCTACACCTTC.

This chain links TRBV7-9 with TRBJ2-1; D is unclear. V was shortened by 5 bases and J by 8 bases, with 13 bases between the two germline ends. Germline values: CDR1 SEHNR, CDR2 FQNEAQ (reference sequence). CDR3 length: 13 residues. The DNA for the CDR3 is TGTGCCAGCAGCGCCCGACTCTCCGATGAGCAGTTCTTC. As protein: CASSARLSDEQFF.

Concerning this clone itself: At one end, the junction sequence differs from germline, possibly due to a read error. The chain joins TRBV28 to TRBJ2-7; TRBD1 agrees at 9 bases. From germline, CDR1 is MDHEN and CDR2 SYDVKM. This CDR3 spans 15 amino acids. The CDR3: CASSSRQGGSYGQYF. The CDR3 nucleotides read TGTGCCAGCAGTTCCAGACAGGGGGGCTCCTACGGGCAGTACTTC.

The J gene is TRBJ1-2, the V gene TRBV30; the D gene is possibly TRBD1 (6 bases). V lost 5 bases to trimming and J lost 6 bases, with 19 bases between them. The CDR3 is 14 amino acids. The germline CDR1 and CDR2 sequences are GTSNPN and SVGIG (reference sequence). The CDR3 loop is CAWRWAGVGNGYTF. The CDR3 coding sequence is TGTGCCTGGCGTTGGGCAGGGGTAGGGAATGGCTACACCTTC.

In the case of this clone: This specimen includes other DNA sequences encoding the same CDR3. This chain uses TRBV11-3 with TRBJ1-1; 7 bases match TRBD1. The CDR3 sequence is 16 residues long. Germline assignment: CDR1 SGHNT and CDR2 YENEEA. After removal of 5 bases from V and 0 bases from J, the junction contained 9 bases not matched to a gene. CDR3 sequence: CASSIQGYGMNTEAFF. CDR3 nucleotides: TGTGCCAGCAGCATACAGGGGTACGGTATGAACACTGAAGCTTTCTTT.

The rearrangement joins TRBV27 to TRBJ2-7, with 8 bases lining up with TRBD1. The germline V gene has CDR1 MNHEY and CDR2 SMNVEV (reference sequence). This CDR3 is built from 15 residues. Trimming cost V 0 bases and J 4 bases; bases outside gene matches: 5. Written as DNA, the CDR3 is TGTGCCAGCAGTTTATCGGCAGGGGGCTTTTACGAGCAGTACTTC. Amino acid sequence: CASSLSAGGFYEQYF.

As concerns this clone: Other DNA sequences in this sample translate to the same CDR3. In DNA form, the CDR3 reads TGCGCCAGCAGCTTGCGGGGGACCAACACCGGGGAGCTGTTTTTT. Its protein product is CASSLRGTNTGELFF. The chain uses TRBV5-1 and TRBJ2-2; D perhaps matches TRBD2 (6 bases). The germline gives CDR1 SGHRS, CDR2 YFSETQ. V was clipped by 1 base and J by 2 bases, with 9 bases between them. The CDR3 loop spans 15 amino acids. The entire variable domain, with the rest obtained from reference TRBV5-1 and TRBJ2-2, is as follows: KAGVTQTPRYLIKTRGQQVTLSCSPISGHRSVSWYQQTPGQGLQFLFEYFSETQRNKGNFPGRFSGRQFSNSRSEMNVSTLELGDSALYLCASSLRGTNTGELFFGEGSRLTVL.

V and J are TRBV7-2 and TRBJ2-3, with TRBD2 as a possible D gene (7 bases). This CDR3 has 15 amino acids. Germline CDR1 and CDR2: SGHTA and FQGNSA. Trimming left V 5 bases short and J 5 bases short, with 17 bases between. CDR3 sequence reads: CASSPQGGGVDTQYF. The CDR3 DNA follows: TGTGCCAGCAGCCCCCAAGGGGGGGGTGTAGATACGCAGTATTTT. The whole variable domain, remainder taken from reference TRBV7-2 and TRBJ2-3, is GAGVSQSPSNKVTEKGKDVELRCDPISGHTALYWYRQSLGQGLEFLIYFQGNSAPDKSGLPSDRFSAERTGGSVSTLTIQRTQQEDSAVYLCASSPQGGGVDTQYFGPGTRLTVL.

The rearrangement links TRBV11-3 to TRBJ2-3, with D perhaps matching TRBD2 (6 bases). The CDR3 consists of 16 residues. Trimming took 1 base from V and 2 from J, leaving 13 bases between them. The germline V gene encodes CDR1 SGHNT and CDR2 YENEEA. CDR3 bases: TGTGCCAGCAGCTTAGGGCCGGGGGACCCCACAGATACGCAGTATTTT. It specifies CASSLGPGDPTDTQYF. The complete variable domain, with remaining parts taken from reference TRBV11-3 and TRBJ2-3, reads EAGVVQSPRYKIIEKKQPVAFWCNPISGHNTLYWYLQNLGQGPELLIRYENEEAVDDSQLPKDRFSAERLKGVDSTLKIQPAELGDSAVYLCASSLGPGDPTDTQYFGPGTRLTVL.

V usage is TRBV5-1 and J usage is TRBJ2-1; 8 bases are shared with TRBD1. Germline CDR1 and CDR2: SGHRS and YFSETQ. The CDR3 runs 15 residues. V lost 3 bases and J lost 8; bases outside the gene matches: 10. CDR3 amino acids: CASSYHPGQEDEQFF. CDR3 DNA: TGCGCCAGCAGCTACCATCCGGGACAGGAGGATGAGCAGTTCTTC.

The genes are TRBV15 and TRBJ1-2; D not certain. Deletions cut 3 bases from V and 8 bases from J, with 13 bases between. The CDR3 consists of 13 residues. The germline CDR1 and CDR2 sequences are LNHNV and YYDKDF (reference sequence). The CDR3 is CATSSVPPRGYTF. The CDR3 coding sequence is TGTGCCACCAGCAGTGTACCCCCTCGGGGCTACACCTTC.

In nucleotides, the CDR3 is TGTGCCAGCAGTTTGGGCAGGGGGCGCCCAGATACGCAGTATTTT. Its translation is CASSLGRGRPDTQYF. The chain couples TRBV27 to TRBJ2-3, with 8 bases fitting TRBD1. Trimming at V came to 3 bases and at J to 4 bases, leaving 6 bases not matched to a gene. The V gene's germline CDR1 is MNHEY and CDR2 SMNVEV (reference sequence). This CDR3 is built from 15 residues.

Turning to this clone: The conserved phenylalanine or tryptophan normally closing the CDR3 is absent here, so this likely arose from a read error. The chain combines TRBV6-5 with TRBJ1-2, with D perhaps matching TRBD1 (5 bases). V was clipped by 5 bases and J by 9 bases, with 22 bases between them. There are 15 residues in the CDR3. Per the germline V gene, CDR1 is MNHEY and CDR2 is SVGAGI. Written as DNA, the CDR3 is TGTGCCAGCAGTAACCTGGCAGGGATTCCCTACAGCTACACCCTC. It encodes CASSNLAGIPYSYTL.

The J gene is TRBJ2-1, the V gene TRBV27; D not resolved. Germline V gene lookup returns CDR1 MNHEY and CDR2 SMNVEV (reference sequence). The CDR3 runs 16 residues. Trimming pared 5 bases from V and 0 bases from J, leaving 14 bases between. The CDR3 region is CASSVRGLSSYNEQFF. The CDR3 DNA reads as TGTGCCAGCAGTGTCCGTGGCCTCAGCTCCTACAATGAGCAGTTCTTC.

This rearrangement joins TRBV5-1 to TRBJ1-1; perhaps TRBD1 as D (5 bases). The ends were cut back, 7 bases at V and 6 bases at J, with 19 bases in the middle. The CDR3 sequence is 14 residues long. The V gene's germline CDR1 is SGHRS and CDR2 YFSETQ. The CDR3 is CASSYAGVSAEAFF. As DNA, the CDR3 is TGCGCCAGCTCGTATGCGGGGGTTTCCGCTGAAGCTTTCTTT.

The rearrangement joins TRBV6-6 to TRBJ1-1; 10 bases agree with TRBD1. Germline loops: CDR1 MNHNY, CDR2 SVGAGI (reference sequence). With 5 bases clipped from V and 1 base from J, the junction kept 7 bases outside the gene matches. The CDR3 is made up of 16 amino acids. The CDR3 nucleotides read TGTGCCAGCAGTCCCTCGGACAGGGGGGCGAACACTGAAGCTTTCTTT. Translation: CASSPSDRGANTEAFF.

This clone has only a few counts. This chain connects TRBV6-1 to TRBJ2-7; 7 positions match TRBD2. This CDR3 is built from 15 residues. Looked up from germline, CDR1 is MNHNS and CDR2 is SASEGT. V dropped 1 base and J dropped 0; count of bases not matched to a gene: 3. The CDR3 protein is CASSEESGGSYEQYF. CDR3 in DNA: TGTGCCAGCAGTGAAGAGTCGGGGGGCTCCTACGAGCAGTACTTC.

V gene TRBV12-5 combines with J gene TRBJ2-5; D perhaps matches TRBD1 (7 bases). The CDR3 has 13 amino acids. Trimming removed 5 bases from V and 4 bases from J, with 11 bases in between. Per the germline V gene, CDR1 is LGHNT and CDR2 is FRNRAP. CDR3: CASGPGGRETQYF. The CDR3 coding sequence is TGTGCTAGTGGTCCAGGGGGGCGAGAGACCCAGTACTTC.

This clone was found once. The rearrangement uses TRBV13 and TRBJ2-1, with TRBD2 as a possible D gene (6 bases). V was trimmed by 5 bases and J by 10 bases, leaving 12 bases between them. In germline, CDR1 is PRHDT, CDR2 FYEKMQ (reference sequence). This CDR3 region has 12 residues. This CDR3 reads CASSPLAGEQFF. CDR3 DNA: TGTGCCAGCAGCCCCCTGGCGGGAGAGCAGTTCTTC.

A few counts support this clone. The genes are TRBV15 and TRBJ1-1; the D is unclear. The germline CDR1 and CDR2 sequences are LNHNV and YYDKDF (reference sequence). Deletions cut 0 bases from V and 3 bases from J, with 8 bases between. The CDR3 sequence is 14 residues long. Written as DNA, the CDR3 is TGTGCCACCAGCAGAGAGATCCGGGACACTGAAGCTTTCTTT. Translated: CATSREIRDTEAFF. The entire variable domain, with the rest obtained from reference TRBV15 and TRBJ1-1, is as follows: DAMVIQNPRYQVTQFGKPVTLSCSQTLNHNVMYWYQQKSSQAPKLLFHYYDKDFNNEADTPDNFQSRRPNTSFCFLDIRSPGLGDTAMYLCATSREIRDTEAFFGQGTRLTVV.

Regarding this clone: One junction end disagrees with the germline gene, perhaps due to a read error. The V gene is TRBV7-9, the J gene TRBJ2-7, with D possibly being TRBD1 (5 bases). This CDR3 has 14 residues. Looked up from germline, CDR1 is SEHNR and CDR2 is FQNEAQ (reference sequence). The CDR3 DNA follows: TGTTCCAGCAGCTTAGAGACAGAGTCCTACGAGCAGTACTTC. It translates to CSSSLETESYEQYF.

The chain uses TRBV7-2 and TRBJ1-5; possible D gene TRBD1, 5 bases. The germline V gene encodes CDR1 SGHTA and CDR2 FQGNSA. The CDR3 has 15 residues. V shed 6 bases and J shed 1 base, with 13 bases lying between them. This CDR3 reads CASRGVGGSNQPQHF. The CDR3 DNA reads TGTGCCAGCAGGGGGGTGGGGGGAAGCAATCAGCCCCAGCATTTT.

This chain links TRBV7-6 with TRBJ2-7; D not certain. The germline CDR1 and CDR2 sequences are SGHVS and FNYEAQ. The CDR3 is 13 residues long. V was clipped by 0 bases and J by 0 bases, with 3 bases between them. The chain's CDR3 is CASSLALSYEQYF. CDR3 DNA sequence: TGTGCCAGCAGCTTAGCCCTCTCCTACGAGCAGTACTTC.

This clone appeared a few times. The chain employs TRBV4-3 and TRBJ2-1, with TRBD2 matching 8 bases. V was clipped by 1 base and J by 6 bases; unmatched bases: 5. The CDR3 covers 15 residues. Per the germline V gene, CDR1 is LGHNA and CDR2 is YSLEER. The CDR3 region has the DNA TGCGCCAGCAGCCAAGGCGGGGGGCAATCCAATGAGCAGTTCTTC. It translates to CASSQGGGQSNEQFF.

J is TRBJ1-5 and V is TRBV19, with 7 bases that match TRBD1. The V gene's germline CDR1 is LNHDA and CDR2 SQIVND (reference sequence). CDR3 length equals 15 residues. V gave up 4 bases and J gave up 7 bases; unmatched junction bases: 10. CDR3: CASSTTGNWIQPQHF. The CDR3 nucleotides are TGTGCCAGTAGTACGACAGGGAATTGGATACAGCCCCAGCATTTT.